This is a list of T cell receptor beta chains from one sample in a study of multiple sclerosis patients with progressive multifocal leukoencephalopathy. Method: immunoSEQ multiplex PCR; TCRdb's copy keeps in-frame clones and lacks some. The data contain more than 30,000 clones, approximately 92% of them singletons. Specimen: PBMCs. These receptors were taken from a man under 40 with multiple sclerosis. Each CDR3 is given with its conserved first and last residue. A D gene is named only where the DNA matches it firmly. The size entry is marked missing in some rows and otherwise reads once, few, many or a size class.

j_call clone_size d_call v_call cdr3_nt cdr3_aa
TRBJ2-1 once NA TRBV15 TGTGCCACCAGCGGATCTAGAGGGGGTAGGGTTGAGCAGTTCTTC CATSGSRGGRVEQFF
TRBJ2-6 NA NA TRBV9 TGTGCCAGCAGCGTAGTGGGCAGGGCCAACGTCCTGACTTTC CASSVVGRANVLTF
TRBJ2-2 NA NA TRBV27 TGTGCCAGCAGTTTTTCGGCGAACACCGGGGAGCTGTTTTTT CASSFSANTGELFF
TRBJ1-1 NA NA TRBV5-1 TGCGCCAGCAGCTTTGGACCTACAGGTTCATTCAACACTGAAGCTTTCTTT CASSFGPTGSFNTEAFF
TRBJ2-5 NA NA TRBV27 TGTGCCAGCAGTAGTTTATTACAGGAGACCCAGTACTTC CASSSLLQETQYF
TRBJ2-5 NA NA TRBV6-6 TGTGCCAGCGGAATTGGGGGCCGCGAGACCCAGTACTTC CASGIGGRETQYF
TRBJ2-2 NA NA TRBV4-2 TGTGCCAGCAGCCAGGCCTCTAGCGCCGGGGAGCTGTTTTTT CASSQASSAGELFF
TRBJ2-5 NA NA TRBV11-2 TGTGCCAGCAGCTCCTACCAAGAGACCCAGTACTTC CASSSYQETQYF
TRBJ1-1 NA NA TRBV4-3 TGCGCCAGCAGCCAAGATGGCATAACTGAAGCTTTCTTT CASSQDGITEAFF
TRBJ2-7 NA NA TRBV2 TGTGCCAGCACCTACGACAGGCGGGAACGGTACTTC CASTYDRRERYF
TRBJ2-5 NA NA TRBV7-2 TGTGCCAGCAGCTCCCGCCTCCGGGCATCAGAGACCCAGTACTTC CASSSRLRASETQYF
TRBJ1-5 NA NA TRBV6-5 TGTGCCAGCAGTATTAGAGGGGCGGTCAATCAGCCCCAGCATTTT CASSIRGAVNQPQHF
TRBJ1-1 NA NA TRBV2 TGTGCCAGCAGTGAAAGCCGTGAAGCTTTCTTT CASSESREAFF
TRBJ2-7 NA TRBD2 TRBV4-3 TGCGCCAGCAGCCGAGGACTAGCGGCTTTCTACGAGCAGTACTTC CASSRGLAAFYEQYF
TRBJ2-3 NA NA TRBV10-2 TGCGCCAGCAGTGAGCGTCCCAACACAGATACGCAGTATTTT CASSERPNTDTQYF
TRBJ2-5 NA NA TRBV11-2 TGTGCCAGCAGCTTTGGACGCCACCGGGAGACCCAGTACTTC CASSFGRHRETQYF
TRBJ2-1 NA TRBD2 TRBV6-6 TGTGCCAGCAGCCCCAGCGGGAGGGGGTACAATGAGCAGTTCTTC CASSPSGRGYNEQFF
TRBJ2-5 NA NA TRBV6-1 TGTGCCAGCAGCTCAAGGGTTTTGGGGGAGACCCAGTACTTC CASSSRVLGETQYF
TRBJ1-6 NA TRBD1 TRBV25-1 TGTGCCAGCAGTGAATTTTATTTGACAGGGGACTCACCCCTCCACTTT CASSEFYLTGDSPLHF
TRBJ2-7 NA NA TRBV6-1 TGTGCCAGCAGTGTGCTGGGGTCGGCCTACGAGCAGTACTTC CASSVLGSAYEQYF
TRBJ2-3 NA NA TRBV6-1 TGTGCCAGCAGTGAAGGACCCCAACCACCAGATACGCAGTATTTT CASSEGPQPPDTQYF
TRBJ1-3 NA TRBD1 TRBV5-1 TGCGCCAGCAGCTACAACAGGGGCTCTGGAAACACCATATATTTT CASSYNRGSGNTIYF
TRBJ2-3 NA TRBD1 TRBV5-1 TGCGCCAGCACCCCCCGACAGGGACCTAGCACAGATACGCAGTATTTT CASTPRQGPSTDTQYF
TRBJ1-5 NA NA TRBV4-1 TGCGCCAGCAGCCAAGACAGGTATAGCAATCAGCCCCAGCATTTT CASSQDRYSNQPQHF
TRBJ2-5 NA NA TRBV7-8 TGTGCCAGCGTCAATCAGGGGAAAGAGACCCAGTACTTC CASVNQGKETQYF
TRBJ1-2 few NA TRBV15 TGTGCCACCAGAAGCACGGGACGTGGCTATGGCTACACCTTC CATRSTGRGYGYTF
TRBJ2-3 NA TRBD2 TRBV5-6 TGTGCCAGCAGCTTGATGGGGAGCGGGAGTACAGATACGCAGTATTTT CASSLMGSGSTDTQYF
TRBJ1-1 NA NA TRBV5-4 TGTGCCAGCAGCTTAGCGGAGAACACTGAAGCTTTCTTT CASSLAENTEAFF
TRBJ1-1 NA NA TRBV7-2 TGTGCCAGCAGCTTATTCAAAAGTTGGCCTGAAGCTTTCTTT CASSLFKSWPEAFF
TRBJ2-5 NA TRBD2 TRBV7-9 TGTGCCAGCAGCTCAGGCGGACTAGTCCCAGAGACCCAGTACTTC CASSSGGLVPETQYF
TRBJ2-1 NA NA TRBV11-3 TGTGCCAGCAGGGGAGTACGTACCTACAATGAGCAGTTCTTC CASRGVRTYNEQFF
TRBJ2-1 NA NA TRBV11-3 TGTGCCAGCTGTGTGCGGAACTCCTACAATGAGCAGTTCTTC CASCVRNSYNEQFF
TRBJ1-3 NA NA TRBV7-2 TGTGCCAGCAGCTCAGTGGAAGGAAACACCATATATTTT CASSSVEGNTIYF
TRBJ2-6 NA TRBD1 TRBV11-2 TGTGCCAGCAGCTTACCTCCCAGACAGGGCGGATCTGGGGCCAACGTCCTGACTTTC CASSLPPRQGGSGANVLTF
TRBJ2-7 NA NA TRBV6-1 TGTGCCAGCAGTGAATACAGGGGAGGAGAGCAGTACTTC CASSEYRGGEQYF